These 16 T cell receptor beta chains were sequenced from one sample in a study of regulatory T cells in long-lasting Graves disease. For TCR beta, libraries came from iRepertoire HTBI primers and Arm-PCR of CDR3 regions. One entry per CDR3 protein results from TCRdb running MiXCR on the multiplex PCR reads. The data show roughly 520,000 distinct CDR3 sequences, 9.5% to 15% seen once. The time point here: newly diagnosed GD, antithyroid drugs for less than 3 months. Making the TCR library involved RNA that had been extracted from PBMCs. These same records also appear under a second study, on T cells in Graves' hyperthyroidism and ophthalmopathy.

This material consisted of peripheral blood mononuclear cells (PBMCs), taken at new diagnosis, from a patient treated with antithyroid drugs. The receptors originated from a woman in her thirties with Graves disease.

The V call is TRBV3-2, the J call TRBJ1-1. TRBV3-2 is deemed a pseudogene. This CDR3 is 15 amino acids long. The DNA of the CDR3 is TGTGCCAGCAGCCAAGAAGAACAGCTGAACACTGAAGCTTTCTTT. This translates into CASSQEEQLNTEAFF.

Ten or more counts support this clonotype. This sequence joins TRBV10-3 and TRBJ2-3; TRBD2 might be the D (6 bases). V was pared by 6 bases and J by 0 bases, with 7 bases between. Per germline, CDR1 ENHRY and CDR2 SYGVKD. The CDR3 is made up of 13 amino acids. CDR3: CAISGTSTDTQYF. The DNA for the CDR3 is TGTGCCATCAGCGGGACTAGCACAGATACGCAGTATTTT.

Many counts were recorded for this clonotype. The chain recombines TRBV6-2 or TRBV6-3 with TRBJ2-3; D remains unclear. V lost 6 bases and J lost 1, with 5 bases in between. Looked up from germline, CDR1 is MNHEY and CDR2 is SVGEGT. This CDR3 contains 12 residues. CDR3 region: CASRTRTDTQYF. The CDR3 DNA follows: TGTGCCAGCAGGACCCGCACAGATACGCAGTATTTT.

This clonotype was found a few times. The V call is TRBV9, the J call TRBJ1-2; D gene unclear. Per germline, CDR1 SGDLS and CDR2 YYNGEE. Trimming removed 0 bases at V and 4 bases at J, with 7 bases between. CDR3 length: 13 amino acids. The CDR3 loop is CASSVVEGYGYTF. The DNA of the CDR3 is TGTGCCAGCAGCGTAGTGGAGGGCTATGGCTACACCTTC.

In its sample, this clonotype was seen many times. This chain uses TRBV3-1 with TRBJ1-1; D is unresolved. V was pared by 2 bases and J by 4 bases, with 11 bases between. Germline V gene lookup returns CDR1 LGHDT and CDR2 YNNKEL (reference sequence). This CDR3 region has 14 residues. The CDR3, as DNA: TGTGCCAGCAGCCAAAAGCGGCGGAGCACTGAAGCTTTCTTT. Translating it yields CASSQKRRSTEAFF.

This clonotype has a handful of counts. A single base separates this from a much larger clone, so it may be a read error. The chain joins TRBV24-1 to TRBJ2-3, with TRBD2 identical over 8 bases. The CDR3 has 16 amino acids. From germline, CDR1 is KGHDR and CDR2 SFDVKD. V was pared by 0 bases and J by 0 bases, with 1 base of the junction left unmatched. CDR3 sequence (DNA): TGTGCCACCAGTGATTTGGCTAGCGGGAGCACAGATACGCAGTATTTT. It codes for CATSDLASGSTDTQYF.

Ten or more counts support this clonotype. CDR3 DNA: TGCAGTGCTAGAGTTTGGGGTGGAGGCACTGAAGCTTTCTTT. Translation gives CSARVWGGGTEAFF. This chain uses TRBV20-1 with TRBJ1-1, with D unresolved. Germline CDR1 and CDR2: DFQATT and SNEGSKA (reference sequence). The CDR3 sequence is 14 residues long. The germline V and J ends were trimmed by 1 base and 4 bases, with 13 bases remaining between them.

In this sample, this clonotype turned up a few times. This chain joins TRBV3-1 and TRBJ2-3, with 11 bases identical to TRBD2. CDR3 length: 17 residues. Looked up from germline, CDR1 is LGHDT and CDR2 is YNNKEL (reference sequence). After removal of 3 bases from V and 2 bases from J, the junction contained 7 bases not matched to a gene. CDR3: CASSQAGTSGYTDTQYF. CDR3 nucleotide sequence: TGTGCCAGCAGCCAGGCCGGGACTAGCGGTTACACAGATACGCAGTATTTT.

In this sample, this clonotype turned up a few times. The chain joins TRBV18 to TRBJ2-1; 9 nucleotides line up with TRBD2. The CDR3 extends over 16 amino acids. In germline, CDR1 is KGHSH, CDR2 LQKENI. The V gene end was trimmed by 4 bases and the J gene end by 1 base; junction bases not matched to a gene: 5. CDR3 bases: TGTGCCAGCTCACGAACTAGCGGGCAATCCTACAATGAGCAGTTCTTC. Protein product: CASSRTSGQSYNEQFF.

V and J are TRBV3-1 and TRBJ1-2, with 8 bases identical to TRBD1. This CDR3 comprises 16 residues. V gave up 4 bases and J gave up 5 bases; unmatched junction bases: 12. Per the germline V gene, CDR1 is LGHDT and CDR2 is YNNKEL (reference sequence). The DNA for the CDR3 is TGTGCCAGCAGCCCCGCTCCTCAGGGGGCGCGGTATGGCTACACCTTC. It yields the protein CASSPAPQGARYGYTF.

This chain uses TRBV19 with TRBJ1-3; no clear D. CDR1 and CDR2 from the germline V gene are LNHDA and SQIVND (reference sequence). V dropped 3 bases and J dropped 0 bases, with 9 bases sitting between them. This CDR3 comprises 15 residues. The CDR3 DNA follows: TGTGCCAGTAGTATTCTGGTCCTCTCTGGAAACACCATATATTTT. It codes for CASSILVLSGNTIYF.

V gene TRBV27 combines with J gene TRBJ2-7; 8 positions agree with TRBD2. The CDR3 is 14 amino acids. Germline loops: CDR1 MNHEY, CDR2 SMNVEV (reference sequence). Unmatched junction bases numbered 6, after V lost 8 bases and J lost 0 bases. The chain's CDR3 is CASGTSGLSYEQYF. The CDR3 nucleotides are TGTGCCAGCGGCACTAGCGGTCTCTCCTACGAGCAGTACTTC.

As DNA, the CDR3 is TGCGCCCGACAGGCTCAAGATCAGCCCCAGCATTTT. This translates into CARQAQDQPQHF. The V and J genes are TRBV10-1 and TRBJ1-5; tentatively, D is TRBD1 (6 bases). Trimming took 11 bases from V and 5 from J, leaving 13 bases between them. The CDR3 spans 12 residues. Germline-derived CDR1 and CDR2 are WNHNN and SYGVQD (reference sequence).

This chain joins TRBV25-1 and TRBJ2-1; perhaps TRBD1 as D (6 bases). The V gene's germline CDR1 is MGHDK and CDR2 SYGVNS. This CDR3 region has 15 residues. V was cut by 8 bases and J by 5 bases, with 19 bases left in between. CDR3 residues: CASSSRGKGDNEQFF. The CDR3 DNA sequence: TGTGCCAGCTCCTCTAGGGGGAAAGGTGACAATGAGCAGTTCTTC.

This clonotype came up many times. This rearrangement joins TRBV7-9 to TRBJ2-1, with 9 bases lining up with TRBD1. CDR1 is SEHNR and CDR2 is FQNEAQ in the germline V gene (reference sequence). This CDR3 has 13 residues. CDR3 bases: TGTGCGAGCGGGACAGGGCAGGTCCGAGAGCAGTTCTTC. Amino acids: CASGTGQVREQFF.

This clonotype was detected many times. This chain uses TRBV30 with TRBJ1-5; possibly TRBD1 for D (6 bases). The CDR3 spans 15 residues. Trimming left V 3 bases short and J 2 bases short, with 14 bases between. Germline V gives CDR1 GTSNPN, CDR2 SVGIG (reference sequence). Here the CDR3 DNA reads TGTGCCTGGAGCCCAGGGGTAGGGGGCAATCAGCCCCAGCATTTT. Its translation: CAWSPGVGGNQPQHF.